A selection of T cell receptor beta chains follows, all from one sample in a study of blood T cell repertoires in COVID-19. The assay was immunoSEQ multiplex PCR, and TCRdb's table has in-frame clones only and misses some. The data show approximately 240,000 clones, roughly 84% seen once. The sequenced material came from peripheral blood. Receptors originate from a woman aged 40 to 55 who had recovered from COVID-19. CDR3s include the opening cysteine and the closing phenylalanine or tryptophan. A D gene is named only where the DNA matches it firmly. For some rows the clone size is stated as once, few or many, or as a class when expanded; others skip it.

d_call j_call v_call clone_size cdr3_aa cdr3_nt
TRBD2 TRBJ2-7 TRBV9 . CASSVGGREALLEQYF TGTGCCAGCAGCGTAGGGGGGAGGGAGGCTCTCCTAGAGCAGTACTTC
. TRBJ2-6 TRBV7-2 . CASSLGGSGANVLTF TGTGCCAGCAGCTTAGGCGGGTCTGGGGCCAACGTCCTGACTTTC
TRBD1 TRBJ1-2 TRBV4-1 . CASSQDRGLGYTF TGCGCCAGCAGCCAAGACAGGGGGCTTGGCTACACCTTC
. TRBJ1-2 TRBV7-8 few CASSPGQGNYGYTF TGTGCCAGCAGCCCAGGACAAGGAAACTATGGCTACACCTTC
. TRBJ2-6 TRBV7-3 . CASSPEAVGANVLTF TGTGCCAGCAGCCCGGAGGCTGTGGGGGCCAACGTCCTGACTTTC
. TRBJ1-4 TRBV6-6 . CASSYQNEKLFF TGTGCCAGCAGCTACCAAAATGAAAAACTGTTTTTT
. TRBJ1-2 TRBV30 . CAWSVRQGVGYTF TGTGCCTGGAGTGTACGCCAAGGGGTCGGCTACACCTTC
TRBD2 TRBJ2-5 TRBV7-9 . CASSSALAGGEETQYF TGTGCCAGCAGCTCAGCCTTGGCGGGGGGCGAAGAGACCCAGTACTTC
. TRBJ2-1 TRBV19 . CASSIVVGNEQFF TGTGCCAGTAGTATAGTGGTCGGCAATGAGCAGTTCTTC
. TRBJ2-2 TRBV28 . CASSSTGRRNTGELFF TGTGCCAGCAGTTCCACAGGCCGAAGGAACACCGGGGAGCTGTTTTTT
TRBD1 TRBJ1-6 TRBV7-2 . CASSFVGTVSITLHF TGTGCCAGCAGCTTTGTAGGGACAGTCTCTATCACCCTCCACTTT
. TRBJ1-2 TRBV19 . CASRGRGEGNGYTF TGTGCCAGTAGGGGCAGGGGAGAGGGTAATGGCTACACCTTC
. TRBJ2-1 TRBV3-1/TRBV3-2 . CASSPRAPGGSYNEQFF TGTGCCAGCAGCCCTCGGGCCCCCGGAGGGTCCTACAATGAGCAGTTCTTC
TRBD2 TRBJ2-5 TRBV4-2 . CASSQAFGGRLGETQYF TGTGCCAGCAGCCAAGCGTTCGGCGGGAGATTGGGAGAGACCCAGTACTTC
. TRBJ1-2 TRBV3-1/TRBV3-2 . CASSQELGRGRGYTF TGTGCCAGCAGCCAAGAATTAGGCAGGGGACGGGGCTACACCTTC
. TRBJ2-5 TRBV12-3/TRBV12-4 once CASSHRTFGQYF TGTGCCAGCAGCCATCGGACATTCGGGCAGTACTTC
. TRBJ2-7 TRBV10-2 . CASQRSGSYEQYF TGCGCCAGCCAACGTAGCGGAAGCTACGAGCAGTACTTC
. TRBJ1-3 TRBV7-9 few CASSPYGGTSGNTIYF TGTGCCAGCAGCCCGTATGGAGGAACCTCTGGAAACACCATATATTTT
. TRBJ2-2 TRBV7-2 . CASSSANRNTGELFF TGTGCCAGCAGCTCCGCAAACAGGAACACCGGGGAGCTGTTTTTT
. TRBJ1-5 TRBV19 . CASSIAGIQYQPQHF TGTGCCAGTAGTATCGCAGGGATCCAATACCAGCCCCAGCATTTT
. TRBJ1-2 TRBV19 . CASSNFQGLGNYGYTF TGTGCCAGTTCGAATTTCCAGGGGCTTGGCAACTATGGCTACACCTTC
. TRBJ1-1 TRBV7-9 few CASRRDGEYTEAFF TGTGCCAGCAGGAGAGACGGGGAGTACACTGAAGCTTTCTTT
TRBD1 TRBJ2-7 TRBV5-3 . CARSFKKVDGTVSYEQYF TGTGCCAGAAGCTTCAAAAAGGTAGACGGGACAGTCTCCTACGAGCAGTACTTC
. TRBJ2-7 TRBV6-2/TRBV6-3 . CASSYSNSKAYEQYF TGTGCCAGCAGTTACTCGAACAGTAAAGCCTACGAGCAGTACTTC
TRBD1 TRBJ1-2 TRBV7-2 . CASSPGTGGNYGYTF TGTGCCAGCAGCCCGGGGACAGGGGGAAACTATGGCTACACCTTC
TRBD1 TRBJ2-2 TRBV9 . CASSVETGGTGELFF TGTGCCAGCAGCGTAGAGACAGGGGGCACCGGGGAGCTGTTTTTT
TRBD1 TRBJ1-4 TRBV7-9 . CASSEGQGNEKLFF TGTGCCAGCAGCGAGGGACAGGGGAATGAAAAACTGTTTTTT
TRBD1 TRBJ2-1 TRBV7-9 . CASSPPGTGNNEQFF TGTGCCAGCAGTCCCCCCGGGACAGGGAACAATGAGCAGTTCTTC